This T cell receptor (beta chain) was sequenced during a study of STAT3 mutations in large granular lymphocyte leukemia (dated by TCRdb to the late 2010s). The study in broad terms: In roughly half of the longitudinally sequenced T-LGLL patients, canonical activating STAT3 mutations were detected. From an initial cohort of some 210 LGL patients, roughly 17 representative T-LGLL cases were chosen for longitudinal sequencing of TCRbeta and STAT3. Over half of the T-LGLL patients were given one or more immunosuppressive therapy regimens, and 40% of those treated had a hematologic response. Serial deep sequencing of TCRbeta CDR3 and STAT3 was performed in patients with T-cell large granular lymphocyte leukemia to reconstruct clonal hierarchy and dynamics. Patients were sequenced at under 5 time points on average, with the number of samplings per patient ranging from 2 to 8. As controls, the study also included longitudinal sequencing of a couple of patients with natural killer LGL leukemia.

TCRbeta libraries were sequenced on an Illumina MiSeq, and an average of around 41,000 productive templates per sample was obtained. The immunoSEQ assay, which uses multiplex PCR amplification, was used to generate TCRbeta CDR3 libraries. For the original study's pipeline: Repertoire diversity was calculated as previously defined, with values near 0 taken to indicate extremely monoclonal samples. Not all clones reach the TCRdb copy of this immuneACCESS table, which keeps in-frame sequences only. Checked studies attribute under half of the gap to unresolved V genes and leave the rest unexplained. That table gives V, J and clone size, and the DNA gave D and trimming. This sample is represented by about 5,500 clones; 90% to 95% of them were singletons. Around a third of the sample rests with the top ten. The V end loses 0 bases and the J end loses 5 bases, and a stretch of 8 bases separates them. CDR1 and CDR2 are drawn from the germline V gene (reference sequence): GTSNPN, SVGIG. The CDR3 has 12 amino acids, counting the end cysteine and phenylalanine. Just CDR3 DNA is preserved here, 36 bases in frame from base 1.

Of note for this clone: Its cognate antigen has yet to be identified. Base qualities are not at hand, and no much larger clone is one base apart.

The same DNA, extracted from blood mononuclear cells, served for both TCR sequencing and STAT3 sequencing. General findings and caveats noted by the study authors: Variable intervals between samplings and differing treatment regimens complicated linking therapy response to changes in TCR clonal burden. All T-LGLL patients had at least one immunodominant TCRbeta clonotype, and roughly half had multiple immunodominant subclonotypes. TCR clonotype switching after therapy was observed in about 35% of the 18 patients, and all newly emerging clones were found to be STAT3 wild type. In several patients, dominant TCR clone burden exceeded STAT3 mutant burden, suggesting STAT3 mutation arose secondarily within a pre-expanded clone. Because no samples were available when a clone first appeared, clonal expansion was inferred from samplings taken at other points. Because codominant clonotypes persisted in some patients, a small but highly pathogenic clone may have been missed.

Sequenced input: peripheral blood mononuclear cells. The rearrangement joined TRBV30 to TRBJ2-7, and possibly TRBD1, on 5 matching bases. This clonotype originated in a man aged 60 to 75 with T-cell large granular lymphocyte leukemia. Some clones in this sample may be carry-over from other donors' samples. The age is the age at diagnosis. The CDR3 region has the sequence CAWSVVGDEQYF. The nucleotide sequence reads TGTGCCTGGAGTGTTGTAGGGGACGAGCAGTACTTC.